One and the same sample provided the 9 T cell receptor beta chains below, sequenced in a study of T-cell memory formation after mild COVID-19. Each CDR3 protein is one row after TCRdb ran MiXCR on the 5' RACE reads. Of over 350,000 distinct CDR3 sequences listed, more than 20% are singletons. Sequencing used PBMCs or a T cell subset sorted from them (not recorded which). Receptor source: an adult woman who had mild COVID-19 (a few samples of this study predate the infection). Cell type and time point are not known.

V gene TRBV20-1 combines with J gene TRBJ2-1; D remains unclear. This CDR3 has 17 residues. V was pared by 6 bases and J by 0 bases, with 21 bases between. The germline gives CDR1 DFQATT, CDR2 SNEGSKA (reference sequence). CDR3 DNA: TGCAGTGCCACTCGCCCGGGTGCCCGGAGCTCCTACAATGAGCAGTTCTTC. Translation gives CSATRPGARSSYNEQFF.

The table lists this clonotype with many counts. The CDR3 reads CSANSGREVSDTQYF. The CDR3 nucleotides read TGCAGTGCCAATTCGGGGCGGGAGGTATCAGATACGCAGTATTTT. The chain uses TRBV20-1 and TRBJ2-3, with TRBD2 matching over 8 bases. The trim removed 6 bases at V and 4 bases at J, leaving 12 bases unmatched. CDR1 is DFQATT, CDR2 SNEGSKA, per germline (reference sequence). This CDR3 has 15 amino acids.

The V call is TRBV20-1, the J call TRBJ2-7; D gene unclear. V lost 4 bases to trimming and J lost 3 bases, with 7 bases between them. Germline assignment: CDR1 DFQATT and CDR2 SNEGSKA (reference sequence). The CDR3 is 11 residues long. CDR3: CSAMVGYEQYF. Written as DNA, the CDR3 is TGCAGTGCTATGGTAGGCTACGAGCAGTACTTC.

In this sample, this clonotype turned up a few times. The genes are TRBV27 and TRBJ2-5; TRBD1 might be the D (6 bases). V was trimmed by 5 bases and J by 0 bases, leaving 16 bases between them. This CDR3 has 16 amino acids. CDR1 and CDR2 from the germline V gene are MNHEY and SMNVEV (reference sequence). The CDR3: CASSPRQALYQETQYF. The CDR3 coding sequence is TGTGCCAGCAGTCCCCGACAGGCCTTGTACCAAGAGACCCAGTACTTC.

This clonotype was counted many times. The CDR3 DNA reads as TGTGCCAGCAGTTATAGCGGCCAAGAGACCCAGTACTTC. The encoded protein is CASSYSGQETQYF. This chain uses TRBV7-9 with TRBJ2-5; possible D gene TRBD2, 6 bases. The germline V gene has CDR1 SEHNR and CDR2 FQNEAQ (reference sequence). CDR3 length: 13 residues. V shed 6 bases and J shed 1 base, with 9 bases lying between them.

This clonotype has a handful of counts. The rearrangement joins TRBV7-2 to TRBJ2-3; perhaps TRBD2 as D (5 bases). Germline-derived CDR1 and CDR2 are SGHTA and FQGNSA. The CDR3 runs to 16 residues. The V end was cut by 5 bases, the J end by 6 bases, with 21 bases between. Written as DNA, the CDR3 is TGTGCCAGCAGCGTCTTGGGAGCTAGTCTGAGGGATACGCAGTATTTT. It encodes CASSVLGASLRDTQYF.

The table lists this clonotype with a few counts. The chain couples TRBV7-2 to TRBJ1-1; possible D gene TRBD1, 6 bases. The CDR3 spans 18 residues. V gave up 2 bases and J gave up 0 bases, with 19 bases separating them. Germline CDR1 reads SGHTA; CDR2 reads FQGNSA. As DNA, the CDR3 is TGTGCCAGCAGCTTACGGGGCAGGGGCCGAGGGGTGAACACTGAAGCTTTCTTT. Amino acids: CASSLRGRGRGVNTEAFF.

This sequence joins TRBV4-1 and TRBJ1-5; D not certain. Looked up from germline, CDR1 is MGHRA and CDR2 is YSYEKL. Trimming shortened V by 0 bases and J by 0 bases, and 9 bases separated the two germline ends. The CDR3 is 16 residues long. The CDR3 sequence: CASSQDRQYSNQPQHF. The CDR3 DNA follows: TGCGCCAGCAGCCAAGATAGGCAGTATAGCAATCAGCCCCAGCATTTT.

This clonotype showed up just a few times. The chain links TRBV12-3 or TRBV12-4 to TRBJ2-7, with D perhaps matching TRBD1 (5 bases). Trimming took 3 bases from V and 5 from J, leaving 14 bases between them. The CDR3 is made up of 14 amino acids. CDR3: CASSFRGIRNEQYF. In DNA, the CDR3 is TGTGCCAGCAGTTTTAGGGGTATCAGGAACGAGCAGTACTTC.